The 10 T cell receptor beta chains below were found in one sample sequenced in a study of blood T cell repertoires in COVID-19. TCRdb's table, derived via immunoSEQ multiplex PCR, lists solely in-frame clones and lacks some. This sample has tens of thousands of clones, with 80% to 90% found just once. The sequenced material came from peripheral blood. The receptors here all came from a man older than 75 with acute or convalescent COVID-19.

The chain carries TRBV12-2 and TRBJ1-4; the table's D gene call, TRBD1, was not cross checked with the DNA. TRBV12-2 is given as a pseudogene. This CDR3 is 17 amino acids long. The CDR3 sequence is CASRLVPPQARNEKLFF. CDR3 coding DNA: TGTGCAAGTCGCTTAGTCCCCCCACAGGCTCGGAATGAAAAACTGTTTTTT.

This sequence joins TRBV7-8 and TRBJ2-5; the match to TRBD1 covers 10 bases. V shed 2 bases, J shed 5 bases, and the junction held 14 bases outside the gene matches. The CDR3 totals 18 residues. From germline, CDR1 is SGHVS and CDR2 FQNEAQ. In DNA, the CDR3 is TGTGCCAGCAGCTTATTCGACGCGAGACAGGGGGCCGGCGAGACCCAGTACTTC. This translates into CASSLFDARQGAGETQYF.

In its sample, this clone was seen once. The rearrangement uses TRBV7-9 and TRBJ2-7; 8 bases align to TRBD1. The CDR3 loop spans 16 amino acids. Trimming at V came to 5 bases and at J to 1 base, leaving 10 bases not matched to a gene. CDR1 is SEHNR, CDR2 FQNEAQ, per germline (reference sequence). The CDR3 sequence is CASSLLDRVGSYEQYF. The CDR3 DNA reads TGTGCCAGCAGCCTTTTGGACAGGGTCGGGTCCTACGAGCAGTACTTC.

With respect to this clone: The junction shows a germline mismatch at one end, possibly a read error. This chain links TRBV10-1 with TRBJ1-1; D might be TRBD1 (5 bases). This CDR3 is built from 12 residues. From germline, CDR1 is WNHNN and CDR2 SYGVQD (reference sequence). The CDR3 DNA sequence: TGCGCCAGCAGTCCAGAGATAGGTAATAGGGGTTTT. Translated, it gives CASSPEIGNRGF.

J is TRBJ2-3 and V is TRBV7-3; D perhaps matches TRBD2 (6 bases). Trimming pared 5 bases from V and 3 bases from J, leaving 27 bases between. This CDR3 has 19 residues. Germline CDR1 and CDR2: SGHTA and FQGTGA. CDR3 amino acids: CASSHGRVNFMAGTDTQYF. In DNA, the CDR3 is TGTGCCAGCAGCCATGGCCGGGTGAACTTTATGGCGGGGACAGATACGCAGTATTTT. Complete variable domain (other parts from reference TRBV7-3 and TRBJ2-3): GAGVSQTPSNKVTEKGKYVELRCDPISGHTALYWYRQSLGQGPEFLIYFQGTGAADDSGLPNDRFFAVRPEGSVSTLKIQRTERGDSAVYLCASSHGRVNFMAGTDTQYFGPGTRLTVL.

This clone was seen more than once but under ten times. CDR3 nucleotides: TGTGCCAGCAGCTTAAGGACCGGGACACGACAGACTAAGGCCTACGAGCAGTACTTC. It codes for CASSLRTGTRQTKAYEQYF. The V gene is TRBV7-8, the J gene TRBJ2-7; possible D gene TRBD1, 6 bases. CDR3 length: 19 residues. Germline values: CDR1 SGHVS, CDR2 FQNEAQ. V was clipped by 2 bases and J by 2 bases, with 25 bases between them.

Here the CDR3 reads CASSQDGLARREQYF. CDR3 coding DNA: TGCGCCAGCAGCCAAGATGGGCTAGCGCGACGGGAGCAGTACTTC. The V gene is TRBV4-1, the J gene TRBJ2-7; TRBD2 might be the D (6 bases). V was clipped by 0 bases and J by 7 bases, with 16 bases between them. This CDR3 has 15 amino acids. Germline values: CDR1 MGHRA, CDR2 YSYEKL.

J is TRBJ1-4 and V is TRBV3-1 (or the pseudogene TRBV3-2); a weak D match, TRBD1 (5 bases). The CDR3 runs to 14 residues. V shed 5 bases and J shed 4 bases, with 11 bases lying between them. Germline V gene lookup returns CDR1 LGHDT and CDR2 YNNKEL (reference sequence). CDR3 coding DNA: TGTGCCAGCAGCGACAGAGGCTTTAATGAAAAACTGTTTTTT. Protein: CASSDRGFNEKLFF.

J is TRBJ1-1 and V is TRBV4-1; TRBD1 agrees at 10 bases. The germline gives CDR1 MGHRA, CDR2 YSYEKL. The V segment lost 8 bases and the J segment 4 bases; nucleotides outside the gene matches: 10. The CDR3 runs 15 residues. The CDR3 spells CASRQGANFGTEAFF. For the CDR3, the DNA is TGCGCCAGCCGACAGGGGGCGAATTTCGGCACTGAAGCTTTCTTT.

For this clone: Compared with germline, one end of the junction differs, possibly owing to a read error. This chain joins TRBV5-6 and TRBJ2-1, with 8 positions matching TRBD1. The CDR3 covers 13 residues. Germline CDR1 is SGHDT and CDR2 is YYEEEE. The CDR3, as DNA: TGTGCCAGCAGCGGGGACAGGCGGGTGGTGGAAATCTTC. It codes for CASSGDRRVVEIF.